What follows are 18 T cell receptor beta chains derived from one specimen sequenced in a study of Graves' ophthalmopathy and Graves' hyperthyroidism. Amplification from RNA transcripts yielded the TCR beta CDR3 regions. RT-PCR in the first round used HTBI primers; a second-round multiplex PCR followed. MiXCR was run by TCRdb on the multiplex PCR reads, yielding one entry per CDR3 protein. The sample has 400,000 to 450,000 distinct CDR3 sequences, roughly 21% seen once. What was sequenced was peripheral blood. The receptors were sampled from a woman between 18 and 29 years old with stable Graves' hyperthyroidism.

This clonotype was seen ten or more times. This sequence joins TRBV20-1 and TRBJ1-3, with TRBD1 identical over 10 bases. The V gene end was trimmed by 6 bases and the J gene end by 0 bases; junction bases not matched to a gene: 8. Germline CDR1 DFQATT, CDR2 SNEGSKA (reference sequence). This CDR3 has 16 amino acids. In DNA form, the CDR3 reads TGCAGTGCAGCCGGGACAGGGGTTACCTCTGGAAACACCATATATTTT. It codes for CSAAGTGVTSGNTIYF.

In its sample, this clonotype was seen many times. V usage is TRBV12-3 or TRBV12-4 and J usage is TRBJ2-6; the D is unclear. This CDR3 has 15 amino acids. The V gene lost 5 bases and the J gene lost 0 bases, with 8 bases spanning the gap. The CDR3 DNA is TGTGCCAGCAGTCCGCGCATCTCTGGGGCCAACGTCCTGACTTTC. Its protein is CASSPRISGANVLTF.

In this sample, this clonotype turned up many times. The rearrangement joins TRBV28 to TRBJ1-1; the match to TRBD1 covers 7 bases. Per the germline V gene, CDR1 is MDHEN and CDR2 is SYDVKM. Trimming at V came to 8 bases and at J to 2 bases, leaving 5 bases not matched to a gene. The CDR3 runs 13 residues. The CDR3 sequence is CASDGTANTEAFF. CDR3 nucleotides: TGTGCCAGCGACGGGACAGCTAACACTGAAGCTTTCTTT.

This clonotype was observed at least ten times. The V gene is TRBV19, the J gene TRBJ2-5; TRBD1 matches at 7 bases. Germline V gene sequence: CDR1 LNHDA, CDR2 SQIVND (reference sequence). This CDR3 has 15 residues. The junction had 6 bases not matched to a gene; V was cut back by 4 bases and J by 1 base. This chain's CDR3 is CASSTPGQSQETQYF. CDR3 sequence (DNA): TGTGCCAGTAGTACCCCGGGACAGTCCCAAGAGACCCAGTACTTC.

This clonotype was recorded many times. This sequence joins TRBV7-9 and TRBJ2-7, with D perhaps matching TRBD1 or TRBD2 (5 bases each). CDR1 is SEHNR and CDR2 is FQNEAQ in the germline V gene (reference sequence). This CDR3 has 13 residues. Trimming took off 5 bases at V and 5 bases at J, with 13 bases between the two ends. The CDR3 region is CASSPRGLNEQYF. The CDR3 coding sequence is TGTGCCAGCAGCCCGAGGGGCCTAAACGAGCAGTACTTC.

Many counts were recorded for this clonotype. The chain couples TRBV20-1 to TRBJ1-5; possible D gene TRBD1, 5 bases. The CDR3 has 12 amino acids. V was pared by 6 bases and J by 4 bases, with 10 bases between. CDR1 is DFQATT and CDR2 is SNEGSKA in the germline V gene (reference sequence). The CDR3 coding sequence is TGCAGTGCCGCTCGGGGGAATCAGCCCCAGCATTTT. It yields the protein CSAARGNQPQHF.

At least ten counts were recorded for this clonotype. The chain carries TRBV28 and TRBJ2-7; D might be TRBD2 (6 bases). The CDR3 sequence is 15 residues long. Trimming shortened V by 6 bases and J by 2 bases, and 17 bases separated the two germline ends. CDR1 MDHEN and CDR2 SYDVKM come from the germline V gene. The CDR3 DNA reads TGTGCCAGCAGCGATACCGGGACGGGGGCCTACGAGCAGTACTTC. Translating gives CASSDTGTGAYEQYF.

This clonotype was observed many times. The rearrangement joins TRBV9 to TRBJ2-7, with TRBD1 as a possible D gene (6 bases). The V end was cut by 4 bases, the J end by 2 bases, with 13 bases between. The CDR3 has 14 amino acids. Germline CDR1 SGDLS, CDR2 YYNGEE. CDR3 sequence reads: CASSPRQATYEQYF. The CDR3 coding sequence is TGTGCCAGCAGCCCCCGACAGGCGACCTACGAGCAGTACTTC.

This clonotype was picked up a small number of times. The chain is built from TRBV24-1 and TRBJ2-7; either TRBD1 or TRBD2 may supply D (7 bases each). V lost 7 bases and J lost 1, with 16 bases in between. The CDR3 consists of 15 residues. Per germline, CDR1 KGHDR and CDR2 SFDVKD. In DNA, the CDR3 is TGTGCCACCAGCGCCGACAGGGAGGGATCCTACGAGCAGTACTTC. This translates into CATSADREGSYEQYF.

This clonotype occurred a few times. The J gene is TRBJ2-2, the V gene TRBV5-1; 8 bases fit TRBD1. The length of the CDR3 is 15 residues. With 4 bases clipped from V and 5 bases from J, the junction kept 7 bases outside the gene matches. Germline V gives CDR1 SGHRS, CDR2 YFSETQ. CDR3 coding DNA: TGCGCCAGCAGCGATTCGACAGGGGCGACCGGGGAGCTGTTTTTT. This sequence encodes CASSDSTGATGELFF.

At least ten counts were recorded for this clonotype. The chain joins TRBV11-3 to TRBJ2-2, with D hard to call. Per germline, CDR1 SGHNT and CDR2 YENEEA. The V end lost 1 base, the J end lost 6 bases, and 3 bases lay between the germline ends. The CDR3 contains 12 residues. This chain's CDR3 is CASSLGAGELFF. The CDR3 DNA follows: TGTGCCAGCAGCTTAGGGGCCGGGGAGCTGTTTTTT.

Ten or more counts support this clonotype. The chain combines TRBV5-1 with TRBJ1-1; 9 bases line up with TRBD1. CDR3 length: 15 residues. CDR1 is SGHRS, CDR2 YFSETQ, per germline. The trim removed 4 bases at V and 5 bases at J, leaving 9 bases unmatched. Here the CDR3 DNA reads TGCGCCAGCAGCAGGACAGGGGCGCTTGGGACTGAAGCTTTCTTT. It specifies CASSRTGALGTEAFF.

The sample holds many counts of this clonotype. The CDR3 DNA is TGTGCCAGCAGCTTAGTGGGGACAGATTCAACTAAGGGGGTTCAAGAGACCCAGTACTTC. This encodes CASSLVGTDSTKGVQETQYF. This sequence joins TRBV11-2 and TRBJ2-5, with 7 positions matching TRBD1. This CDR3 comprises 20 residues. J lost 2 bases, V lost 1 base, and 19 bases had no gene match. The germline V gene encodes CDR1 SGHAT and CDR2 FQNNGV.

At least ten counts were recorded for this clonotype. The V call is TRBV7-3, the J call TRBJ1-1, with 9 nucleotides matching TRBD1. This CDR3 comprises 15 residues. J gave up 10 bases and V 5 bases, and 14 bases lay outside the gene matches. The germline V gene encodes CDR1 SGHTA and CDR2 FQGTGA. Here the CDR3 reads CASSQYRGRLDGAFF. Written as DNA, the CDR3 is TGTGCCAGCAGCCAATACAGGGGGCGCCTTGATGGAGCTTTCTTT.

This clonotype was found many times. The chain has TRBV7-9 and TRBJ2-2, with D tentatively TRBD1 or TRBD2 (5 bases each). The germline gives CDR1 SEHNR, CDR2 FQNEAQ (reference sequence). The CDR3 covers 14 residues. V was shortened by 7 bases and J by 3 bases, with 12 bases between the two germline ends. The CDR3 DNA reads TGTGCCAGCAAACGGGGCAGGGACACCGGGGAGCTGTTTTTT. Its translation: CASKRGRDTGELFF.

The table lists this clonotype with a few counts. The genes are TRBV28 and TRBJ1-2, with D possibly TRBD1 on 5 matching bases. Germline V gene data show CDR1 as MDHEN and CDR2 as SYDVKM. V lost 1 base and J 9 bases, leaving 18 bases between the germline ends. The CDR3 sequence is 15 residues long. The CDR3 sequence is CASSLSQGSAARYTF. CDR3 in DNA: TGTGCCAGCAGTTTATCCCAGGGTTCGGCTGCTCGCTACACCTTC.

A few counts support this clonotype. Being one base from a much bigger clone, this may be a read error. The DNA for the CDR3 is TGTGCCAGCAGCTTTGCCGGGTCTGAAGCTTTCTTT. Amino acids: CASSFAGSEAFF. The chain carries TRBV11-1 and TRBJ1-1; the D is unclear. Germline values: CDR1 SGHAT, CDR2 FQDESV (reference sequence). This CDR3 region has 12 residues. The V end lost 3 bases, the J end lost 6 bases, and 8 bases lay between the germline ends. Full variable domain (remainder filled in from reference TRBV11-1 and TRBJ1-1): EAEVAQSPRYKITEKSQAVAFWCDPISGHATLYWYRQILGQGPELLVQFQDESVVDDSQLPKDRFSAERLKGVDSTLKIQPAELGDSAMYLCASSFAGSEAFFGQGTRLTVV.

This clonotype was observed at least ten times. V is TRBV20-1 and J is TRBJ2-7; 11 bases are a match to TRBD2. Germline V gene data show CDR1 as DFQATT and CDR2 as SNEGSKA (reference sequence). This CDR3 region has 14 residues. Germline trimming cut 6 bases from V and 2 bases from J; bases unmatched to any gene: 6. CDR3 sequence reads: CSARGTSGTYEQYF. In nucleotides, the CDR3 is TGCAGTGCGAGGGGGACTAGCGGTACCTACGAGCAGTACTTC.